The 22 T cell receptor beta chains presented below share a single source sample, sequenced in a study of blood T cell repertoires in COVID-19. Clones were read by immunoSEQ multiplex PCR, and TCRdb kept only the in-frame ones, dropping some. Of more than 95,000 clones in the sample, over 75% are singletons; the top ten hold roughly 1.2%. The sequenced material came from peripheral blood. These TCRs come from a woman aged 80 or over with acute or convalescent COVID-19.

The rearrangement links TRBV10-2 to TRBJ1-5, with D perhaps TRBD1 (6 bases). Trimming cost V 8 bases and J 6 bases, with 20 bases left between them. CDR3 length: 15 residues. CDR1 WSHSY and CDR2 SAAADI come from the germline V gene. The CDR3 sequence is CASGQGNRRGQPQHF. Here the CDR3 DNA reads TGCGCCAGCGGTCAGGGGAATAGACGGGGTCAGCCCCAGCATTTT.

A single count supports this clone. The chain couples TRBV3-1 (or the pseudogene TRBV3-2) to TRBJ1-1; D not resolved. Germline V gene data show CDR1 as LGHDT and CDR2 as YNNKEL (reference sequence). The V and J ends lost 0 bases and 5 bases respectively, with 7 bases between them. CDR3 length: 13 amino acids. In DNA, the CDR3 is TGTGCCAGCAGCCAAGACAGTTGGACTGAAGCTTTCTTT. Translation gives CASSQDSWTEAFF.

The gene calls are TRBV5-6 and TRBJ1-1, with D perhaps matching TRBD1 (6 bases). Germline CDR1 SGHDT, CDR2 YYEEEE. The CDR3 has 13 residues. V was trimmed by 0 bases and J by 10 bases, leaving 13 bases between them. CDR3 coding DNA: TGTGCCAGCAGCTTGGTGGGACAATTTTTAGCTTTCTTT. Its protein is CASSLVGQFLAFF. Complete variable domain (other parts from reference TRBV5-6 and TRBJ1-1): DAGVTQSPTHLIKTRGQQVTLRCSPKSGHDTVSWYQQALGQGPQFIFQYYEEEERQRGNFPDRFSGHQFPNYSSELNVNALLLGDSALYLCASSLVGQFLAFFGQGTRLTVV.

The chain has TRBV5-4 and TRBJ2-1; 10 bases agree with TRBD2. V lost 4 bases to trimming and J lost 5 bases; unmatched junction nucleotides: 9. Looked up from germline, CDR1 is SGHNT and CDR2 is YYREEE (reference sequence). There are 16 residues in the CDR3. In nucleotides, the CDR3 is TGTGCCAGCAGCCTGGGCAGCGGGAGGGCCAACAATGAGCAGTTCTTC. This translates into CASSLGSGRANNEQFF.

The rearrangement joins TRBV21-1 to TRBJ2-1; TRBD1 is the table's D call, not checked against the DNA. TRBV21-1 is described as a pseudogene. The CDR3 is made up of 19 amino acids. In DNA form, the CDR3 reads TGTGCCAGCAGCAAAAAGTCTCAGACAGGGGAGTCCCCCTACAATGAGCAGTTCTTC. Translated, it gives CASSKKSQTGESPYNEQFF.

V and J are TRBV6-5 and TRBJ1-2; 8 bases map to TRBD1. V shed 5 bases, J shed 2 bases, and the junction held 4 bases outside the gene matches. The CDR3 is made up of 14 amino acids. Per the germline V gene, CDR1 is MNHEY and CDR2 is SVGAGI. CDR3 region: CASSRTGGNYGYTF. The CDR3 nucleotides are TGTGCCAGCAGTCGCACAGGGGGGAACTATGGCTACACCTTC.

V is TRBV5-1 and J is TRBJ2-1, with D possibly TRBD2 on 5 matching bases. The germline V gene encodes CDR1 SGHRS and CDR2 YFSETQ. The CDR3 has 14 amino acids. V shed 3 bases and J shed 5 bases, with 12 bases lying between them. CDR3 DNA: TGCGCCAGCAGCTGGGAAGGGAGCCACAATGAGCAGTTCTTC. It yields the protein CASSWEGSHNEQFF.

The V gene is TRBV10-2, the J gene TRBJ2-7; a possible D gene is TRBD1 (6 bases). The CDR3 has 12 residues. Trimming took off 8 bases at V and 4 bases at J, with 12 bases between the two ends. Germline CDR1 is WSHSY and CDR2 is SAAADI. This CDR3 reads CASSDQGYEQYF. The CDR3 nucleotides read TGCGCCAGCTCAGATCAGGGGTACGAGCAGTACTTC.

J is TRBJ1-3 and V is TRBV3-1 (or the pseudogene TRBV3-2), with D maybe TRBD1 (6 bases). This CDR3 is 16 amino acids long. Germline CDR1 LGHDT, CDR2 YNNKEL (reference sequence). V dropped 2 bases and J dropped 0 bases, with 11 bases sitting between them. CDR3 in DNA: TGTGCCAGCAGCCAAAACACAGGGCTCTCTGGAAACACCATATATTTT. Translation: CASSQNTGLSGNTIYF.

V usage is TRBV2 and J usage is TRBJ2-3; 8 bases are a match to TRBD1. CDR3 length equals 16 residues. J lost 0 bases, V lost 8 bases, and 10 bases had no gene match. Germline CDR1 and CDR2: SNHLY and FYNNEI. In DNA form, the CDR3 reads TGTGCCAGCTCAATCACCGGGACAGGTAGCACAGATACGCAGTATTTT. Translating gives CASSITGTGSTDTQYF.

This CDR3 reads CSVWDRGRNEQYF. The CDR3, as DNA: TGCAGCGTTTGGGACAGGGGGCGAAACGAGCAGTACTTC. The chain recombines TRBV29-1 with TRBJ2-7; 12 bases line up with TRBD1. The CDR3 runs 13 residues. With 5 bases clipped from V and 5 bases from J, the junction kept 4 bases outside the gene matches. Germline CDR1 is SQVTM and CDR2 is ANQGSEA.

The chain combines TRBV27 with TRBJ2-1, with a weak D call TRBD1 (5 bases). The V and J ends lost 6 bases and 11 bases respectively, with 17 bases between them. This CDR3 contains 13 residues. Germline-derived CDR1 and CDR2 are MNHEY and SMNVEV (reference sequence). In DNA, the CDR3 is TGTGCCAGCAGGGAAGCAGGGTCCTCAAAGCAGTTCTTC. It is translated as CASREAGSSKQFF.

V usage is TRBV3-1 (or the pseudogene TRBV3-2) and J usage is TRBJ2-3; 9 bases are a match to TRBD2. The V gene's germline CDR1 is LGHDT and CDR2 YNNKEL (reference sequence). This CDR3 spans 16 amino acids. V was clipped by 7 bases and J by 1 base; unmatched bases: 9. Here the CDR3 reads CASTFRGGRGTDTQYF. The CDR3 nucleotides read TGTGCCAGCACCTTCCGGGGCGGGAGGGGCACAGATACGCAGTATTTT.

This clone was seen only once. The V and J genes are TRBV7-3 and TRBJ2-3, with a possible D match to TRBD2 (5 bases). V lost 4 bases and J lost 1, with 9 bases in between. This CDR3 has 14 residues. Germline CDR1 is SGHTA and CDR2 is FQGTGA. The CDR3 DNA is TGTGCCAGCAGCTCCTCCGGGGGCACAGATACGCAGTATTTT. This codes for CASSSSGGTDTQYF.

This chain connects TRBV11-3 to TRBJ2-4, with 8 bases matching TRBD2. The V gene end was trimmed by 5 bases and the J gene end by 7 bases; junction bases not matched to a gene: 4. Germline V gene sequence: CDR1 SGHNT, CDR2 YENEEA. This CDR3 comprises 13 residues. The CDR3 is CASSPSGGNIQYF. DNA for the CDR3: TGTGCCAGCAGCCCGAGCGGGGGTAACATTCAGTACTTC. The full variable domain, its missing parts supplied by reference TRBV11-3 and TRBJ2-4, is EAGVVQSPRYKIIEKKQPVAFWCNPISGHNTLYWYLQNLGQGPELLIRYENEEAVDDSQLPKDRFSAERLKGVDSTLKIQPAELGDSAVYLCASSPSGGNIQYFGAGTRLSVL.

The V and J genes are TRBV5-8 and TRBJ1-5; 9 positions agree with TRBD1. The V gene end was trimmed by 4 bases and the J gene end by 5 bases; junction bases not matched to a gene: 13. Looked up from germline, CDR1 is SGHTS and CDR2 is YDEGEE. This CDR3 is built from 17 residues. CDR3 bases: TGTGCCAGCAGCGCCGGTAAGGGACAGGGTCAACATCAGCCCCAGCATTTT. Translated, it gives CASSAGKGQGQHQPQHF.

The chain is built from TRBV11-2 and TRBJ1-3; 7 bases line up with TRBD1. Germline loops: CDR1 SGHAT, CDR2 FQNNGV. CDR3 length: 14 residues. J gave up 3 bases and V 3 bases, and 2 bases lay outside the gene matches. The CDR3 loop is CASSLTGYGNTIYF. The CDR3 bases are TGTGCCAGCAGCTTGACAGGGTATGGAAACACCATATATTTT.

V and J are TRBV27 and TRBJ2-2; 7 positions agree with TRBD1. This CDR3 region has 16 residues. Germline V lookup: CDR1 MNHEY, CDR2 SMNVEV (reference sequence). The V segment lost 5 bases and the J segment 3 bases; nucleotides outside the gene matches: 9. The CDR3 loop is CASSPQGDAYTGELFF. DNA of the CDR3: TGTGCCAGCAGTCCGCAGGGGGACGCTTACACCGGGGAGCTGTTTTTT.

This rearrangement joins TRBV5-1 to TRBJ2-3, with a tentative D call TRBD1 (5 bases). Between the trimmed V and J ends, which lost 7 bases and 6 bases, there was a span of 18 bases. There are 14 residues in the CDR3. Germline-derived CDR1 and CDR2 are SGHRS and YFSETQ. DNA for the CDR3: TGCGCCAGCCGCGGAAGGGGTTCGAAGGATACGCAGTATTTT. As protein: CASRGRGSKDTQYF.

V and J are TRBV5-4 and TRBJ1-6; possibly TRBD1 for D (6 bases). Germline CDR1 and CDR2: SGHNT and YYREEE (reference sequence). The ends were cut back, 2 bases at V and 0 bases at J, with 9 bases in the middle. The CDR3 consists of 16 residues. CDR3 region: CASSFGGRSYNSPLHF. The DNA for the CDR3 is TGTGCCAGCAGCTTCGGGGGGCGCTCCTATAATTCACCCCTCCACTTT. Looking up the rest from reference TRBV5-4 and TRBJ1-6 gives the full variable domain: ETGVTQSPTHLIKTRGQQVTLRCSSQSGHNTVSWYQQALGQGPQFIFQYYREEENGRGNFPPRFSGLQFPNYSSELNVNALELDDSALYLCASSFGGRSYNSPLHFGNGTRLTVT.

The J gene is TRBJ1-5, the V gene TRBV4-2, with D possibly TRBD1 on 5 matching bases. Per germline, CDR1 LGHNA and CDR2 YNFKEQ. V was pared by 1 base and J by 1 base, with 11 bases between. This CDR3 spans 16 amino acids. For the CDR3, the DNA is TGTGCCAGCAGCCAAGCCCGGGGGGAGAGCAATCAGCCCCAGCATTTT. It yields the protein CASSQARGESNQPQHF.

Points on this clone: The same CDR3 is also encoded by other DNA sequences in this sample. For the CDR3, the DNA is TGTGCCAGCTCACCAGGGGGCGATCAGCCCCAGCATTTT. Translating it yields CASSPGGDQPQHF. The rearrangement links TRBV18 to TRBJ1-5; possibly TRBD1 for D (6 bases). V dropped 2 bases and J dropped 5 bases, with 7 bases sitting between them. This CDR3 is built from 13 residues. CDR1 and CDR2 from the germline V gene are KGHSH and LQKENI.